The 10 T cell receptor beta chains reported below all come from one sample, sequenced in a study of T cell responses to AZD1222 COVID-19 vaccine. Assay: immunoSEQ multiplex PCR; the TCRdb copy retains only in-frame clones and omits some. The sample includes about 150,000 clones, about 91% of them seen just once. This specimen was peripheral blood, taken on day 0 of AZD1222 vaccination. The origin of the receptors is an adult in good health.

This rearrangement joins TRBV5-1 to TRBJ1-4; 10 bases match TRBD1. J lost 8 bases, V lost 0 bases, and 1 base had no gene match. The germline V gene encodes CDR1 SGHRS and CDR2 YFSETQ. The CDR3 sequence is 14 residues long. The CDR3 is CASSLGQGAEKLFF. The CDR3 bases are TGCGCCAGCAGCTTGGGACAGGGGGCGGAAAAACTGTTTTTT.

The chain employs TRBV28 and TRBJ1-1, with D uncertain. This CDR3 is 12 amino acids long. Deletions cut 3 bases from V and 4 bases from J, with 6 bases between. CDR1 and CDR2 from the germline V gene are MDHEN and SYDVKM. DNA for the CDR3: TGTGCCAGCAGTTTGGCAGGCACTGAAGCTTTCTTT. Protein sequence: CASSLAGTEAFF.

This sequence joins TRBV4-1 and TRBJ1-1; D gene ambiguous. Germline CDR1 is MGHRA and CDR2 is YSYEKL. The CDR3 runs to 16 residues. V lost 2 bases and J 2 bases, leaving 15 bases between the germline ends. The chain's CDR3 is CASSQPNPPHNTEAFF. The CDR3 DNA is TGCGCCAGCAGCCAACCAAATCCTCCGCACAACACTGAAGCTTTCTTT.

J is TRBJ2-2 and V is TRBV11-3; 7 bases match TRBD2. Germline CDR1 reads SGHNT; CDR2 reads YENEEA. The CDR3 consists of 15 residues. J was trimmed by 6 bases and V by 5 bases; bases with no gene match: 9. The CDR3 reads CASSPGGDSSGELFF. Here the CDR3 DNA reads TGTGCCAGCAGCCCGGGAGGCGATTCCTCCGGGGAGCTGTTTTTT.

The chain has TRBV30 and TRBJ1-2; D is unresolved. Trimming took off 0 bases at V and 8 bases at J, with 16 bases between the two ends. Looked up from germline, CDR1 is GTSNPN and CDR2 is SVGIG (reference sequence). This CDR3 has 14 residues. The CDR3: CAWSVGVGQHGYTF. DNA of the CDR3: TGTGCCTGGAGTGTAGGTGTAGGTCAACACGGCTACACCTTC. The variable domain in full, completed from reference TRBV30 and TRBJ1-2, reads SQTIHQWPATLVQPVGSPLSLECTVEGTSNPNLYWYRQAAGRGLQLLFYSVGIGQISSEVPQNLSASRPQDRQFILSSKKLLLSDSGFYLCAWSVGVGQHGYTFGSGTRLTVV.

This clone has just one count. The rearrangement links TRBV5-1 to TRBJ1-4; TRBD1 matches at 7 bases. Germline V gene data show CDR1 as SGHRS and CDR2 as YFSETQ. The ends lost 0 bases at V and 5 bases at J; junction bases unmatched: 4. CDR3 length: 15 residues. Here the CDR3 reads CASSLEGQRNEKLFF. CDR3 coding DNA: TGCGCCAGCAGCTTGGAGGGACAGCGCAATGAAAAACTGTTTTTT.

This chain links TRBV5-1 with TRBJ1-5, with D possibly being TRBD1 (6 bases). Trimming pared 4 bases from V and 7 bases from J, leaving 18 bases between. The CDR3 has 15 amino acids. Germline CDR1 reads SGHRS; CDR2 reads YFSETQ. The CDR3 sequence: CASSPGGAGSQPQHF. In DNA, the CDR3 is TGCGCCAGCAGCCCCGGGGGGGCGGGTAGCCAGCCCCAGCATTTT.

This clone appeared once. J is TRBJ2-2 and V is TRBV5-4; D not resolved. With 0 bases removed from V and 1 base from J, the gap between germline ends came to 4 bases. This CDR3 has 14 amino acids. Germline V gene lookup returns CDR1 SGHNT and CDR2 YYREEE (reference sequence). The DNA for the CDR3 is TGTGCCAGCAGCTTGGAGGTGAACACCGGGGAGCTGTTTTTT. This sequence encodes CASSLEVNTGELFF.

The J gene is TRBJ2-7, the V gene TRBV9; 7 nucleotides agree with TRBD2. This CDR3 has 11 amino acids. Germline values: CDR1 SGDLS, CDR2 YYNGEE. V trimming: 4 bases; J trimming: 7 bases; junction bases outside the gene matches: 2. The CDR3 loop reads CASSPGGEQYF. DNA of the CDR3: TGTGCCAGCAGCCCCGGGGGGGAGCAGTACTTC.

The CDR3 sequence is CASSQPLLRRTDYGYTF. The CDR3 DNA follows: TGTGCCAGTAGTCAACCCCTACTGAGACGGACTGACTATGGCTACACCTTC. V usage is TRBV19 and J usage is TRBJ1-2; no clear D gene. The germline V and J ends were trimmed by 5 bases and 3 bases, with 22 bases remaining between them. The germline V gene encodes CDR1 LNHDA and CDR2 SQIVND (reference sequence). The CDR3 covers 17 residues.